This T cell receptor (beta chain) was obtained from a study of vaccination and CD4 T cells after COVID-19. Treatment here: roughly 10-day PBMC culture with coronavirus spike peptide pools or control peptides (ViraFEST assay). At the Johns Hopkins FTIC core, DNA taken from cultured CD4+ T cells was sequenced by way of the Oncomine TCR Beta short-read assay. TCRdb reanalysed the PCR reads using MiXCR and keeps one entry per CDR3 protein. The top ten clones hold under 6.5% of a sample with over 20,000 distinct CDR3 sequences, roughly 64% of them seen once. Details on this clonotype: The antigen remains undetermined.

Germline V gives CDR1 LNHDA, CDR2 SQIVND (reference sequence). CDR3 size: 14 residues. Trimming took off 1 base at V and 5 bases at J, with 11 bases between the two ends. The sequenced sample was CD4+ T cells from blood, cultured in vitro. The chain has TRBV19 and TRBJ2-5; D is uncertain. This clonotype was sampled from a human donor who had recovered from COVID-19. CDR3 sequence: CASSIAGLGETQYF. Here the CDR3 DNA reads TGTGCCAGTAGTATAGCGGGCCTAGGGGAGACCCAGTACTTC.